A single sample gave rise to the 8 T cell receptor beta chains below, sequenced in a study of Graves' ophthalmopathy and Graves' hyperthyroidism. For repertoire sequencing, the TCR beta CDR3 regions were amplified from RNA transcripts. A first-round RT-PCR used HTBI primers, followed by a second-round multiplex PCR. TCRdb reprocessed the multiplex PCR reads with MiXCR, giving one entry per CDR3 protein. Of some 250,000 distinct CDR3 sequences listed, around 50% were seen once; the top ten hold around half. The sample taken for sequencing was peripheral blood. The receptors here all came from an adult man with Graves' ophthalmopathy.

The rearrangement links TRBV2 to TRBJ2-7; D may correspond to TRBD1 or TRBD2 (5 bases each). The V gene's germline CDR1 is SNHLY and CDR2 FYNNEI. Trimming stripped 0 bases from V and 2 bases from J, with 11 bases between. This CDR3 contains 15 residues. The CDR3, as DNA: TGTGCCAGCAGTGAAGCCTGGCAGGGACCCTACGAGCAGTACTTC. Its protein is CASSEAWQGPYEQYF.

Worth noting for this clonotype: With a much larger clone just one base away, this may be a read error. The chain employs TRBV29-1 and TRBJ1-3; D is perhaps TRBD1 (6 bases). CDR1 SQVTM and CDR2 ANQGSEA come from the germline V gene. This CDR3 is 14 amino acids long. The CDR3 DNA is TGCAGCATTGAAAGGGCAGGGGTGAGAAACACCATATATTTT. Translation: CSIERAGVRNTIYF.

The chain joins TRBV12-3 or TRBV12-4 to TRBJ1-4, with D perhaps TRBD1 (5 bases). The V end was cut by 7 bases, the J end by 8 bases, with 17 bases between. The CDR3 totals 14 residues. CDR3 DNA sequence: TGTGCCAGCAACTTGGGGGGATCGCGAGAAAAACTGTTTTTT. It is translated as CASNLGGSREKLFF.

This clonotype occurred a few times. The chain has TRBV6-5 and TRBJ1-1; possibly TRBD1 for D (5 bases). Per the germline V gene, CDR1 is MNHEY and CDR2 is SVGAGI. V shed 2 bases and J shed 5 bases, with 18 bases lying between them. This CDR3 is built from 16 residues. CDR3: CASSYQWQGGGTEAFF. The CDR3 DNA reads as TGTGCCAGCAGTTACCAATGGCAGGGCGGGGGGACTGAAGCTTTCTTT.

This chain uses TRBV20-1 with TRBJ2-1, with 7 bases matching TRBD1. The CDR3 extends over 12 amino acids. V lost 6 bases to trimming and J lost 7 bases; unmatched junction nucleotides: 6. Germline V CDR1 and CDR2: DFQATT, SNEGSKA (reference sequence). In nucleotides, the CDR3 is TGCAGTGCCCTAAAGACAGGGAATGAGCAGTTCTTC. It specifies CSALKTGNEQFF.

J is TRBJ1-2 and V is TRBV3-1, with 8 bases matching TRBD1. The germline V gene encodes CDR1 LGHDT and CDR2 YNNKEL (reference sequence). V gave up 0 bases and J gave up 6 bases; unmatched junction bases: 9. The CDR3 is 16 residues long. Here the CDR3 DNA reads TGTGCCAGCAGCCAAGATAGGGGCAGGGGGCCGGATGGCTACACCTTC. Protein sequence: CASSQDRGRGPDGYTF.

In this sample, this clonotype turned up a few times. The chain carries TRBV10-2 and TRBJ1-5; D might be TRBD1 (6 bases). The length of the CDR3 is 16 residues. V lost 6 bases to trimming and J lost 4 bases, with 19 bases between them. Per germline, CDR1 WSHSY and CDR2 SAAADI. In DNA, the CDR3 is TGCGCCAGCAGATACCTCTTGGGGACATTAAATCAGCCCCAGCATTTT. Its translation is CASRYLLGTLNQPQHF.

The CDR3 is CAIRQTGGTNEKLFF. As DNA, the CDR3 is TGTGCCATCAGGCAAACAGGGGGGACTAATGAAAAACTGTTTTTT. V is TRBV10-3 and J is TRBJ1-4; 8 bases fit TRBD1. Looked up from germline, CDR1 is ENHRY and CDR2 is SYGVKD. V shed 6 bases and J 2 bases; nucleotides not matched to a gene: 5. This CDR3 has 15 amino acids.